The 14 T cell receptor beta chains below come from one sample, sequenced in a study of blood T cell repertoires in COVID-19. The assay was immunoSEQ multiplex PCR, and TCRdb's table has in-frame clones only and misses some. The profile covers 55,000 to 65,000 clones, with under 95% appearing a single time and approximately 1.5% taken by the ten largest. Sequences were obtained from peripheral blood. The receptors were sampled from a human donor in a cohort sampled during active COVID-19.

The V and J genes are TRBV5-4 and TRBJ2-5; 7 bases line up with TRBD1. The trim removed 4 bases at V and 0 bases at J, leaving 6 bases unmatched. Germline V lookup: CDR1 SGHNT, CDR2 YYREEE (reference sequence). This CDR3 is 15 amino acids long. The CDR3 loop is CASSQGQLYQETQYF. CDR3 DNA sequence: TGTGCCAGCAGCCAGGGACAGTTGTACCAAGAGACCCAGTACTTC.

In DNA, the CDR3 is TGCGCCAGCAGCCTGGACAGGGTCAGTTTCGCCGGGGAGCTGTTTTTT. Amino acid sequence: CASSLDRVSFAGELFF. V is TRBV5-1 and J is TRBJ2-2; 8 bases match TRBD1. CDR1 and CDR2 from the germline V gene are SGHRS and YFSETQ. V lost 4 bases, J lost 6 bases, and 11 bases stayed unmatched. The length of the CDR3 is 16 residues.

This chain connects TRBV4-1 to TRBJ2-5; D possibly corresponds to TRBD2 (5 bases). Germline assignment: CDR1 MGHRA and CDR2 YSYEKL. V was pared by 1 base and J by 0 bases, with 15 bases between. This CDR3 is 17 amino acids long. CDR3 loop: CASSQVVGLSYQETQYF. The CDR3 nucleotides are TGCGCCAGCAGCCAAGTCGTAGGACTCTCGTACCAAGAGACCCAGTACTTC.

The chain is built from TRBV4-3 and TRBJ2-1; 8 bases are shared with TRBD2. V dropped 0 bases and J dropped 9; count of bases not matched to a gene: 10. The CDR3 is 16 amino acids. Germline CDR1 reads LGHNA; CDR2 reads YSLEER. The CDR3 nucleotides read TGCGCCAGCAGCCAAGAAGGAGTTACGGGAGGGATTGAGCAGTTCTTC. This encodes CASSQEGVTGGIEQFF.

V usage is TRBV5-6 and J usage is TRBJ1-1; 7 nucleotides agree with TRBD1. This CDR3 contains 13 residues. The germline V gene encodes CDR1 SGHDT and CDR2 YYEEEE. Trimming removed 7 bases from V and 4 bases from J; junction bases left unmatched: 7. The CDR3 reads CASSNAGGTEAFF. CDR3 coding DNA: TGTGCCAGCTCCAATGCAGGGGGCACTGAAGCTTTCTTT.

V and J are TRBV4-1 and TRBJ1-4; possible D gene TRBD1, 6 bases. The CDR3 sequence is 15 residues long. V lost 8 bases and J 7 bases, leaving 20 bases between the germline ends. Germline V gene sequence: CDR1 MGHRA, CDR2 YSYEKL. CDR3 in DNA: TGCGCCAGCCGACCCTGGGCAGGGGACGCTGAAAAACTGTTTTTT. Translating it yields CASRPWAGDAEKLFF.

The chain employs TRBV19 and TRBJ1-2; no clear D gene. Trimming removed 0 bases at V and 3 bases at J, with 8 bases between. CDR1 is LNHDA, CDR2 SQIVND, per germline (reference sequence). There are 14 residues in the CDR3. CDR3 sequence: CASSIEGGDYGYTF. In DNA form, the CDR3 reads TGTGCCAGTAGTATAGAGGGAGGAGACTATGGCTACACCTTC.

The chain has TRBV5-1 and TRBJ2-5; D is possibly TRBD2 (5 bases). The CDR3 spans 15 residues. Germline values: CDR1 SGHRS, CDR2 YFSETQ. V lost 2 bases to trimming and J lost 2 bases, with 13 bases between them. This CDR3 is CASSLWGGSQETQYF. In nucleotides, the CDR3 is TGCGCCAGCAGCTTATGGGGTGGGAGTCAAGAGACCCAGTACTTC.

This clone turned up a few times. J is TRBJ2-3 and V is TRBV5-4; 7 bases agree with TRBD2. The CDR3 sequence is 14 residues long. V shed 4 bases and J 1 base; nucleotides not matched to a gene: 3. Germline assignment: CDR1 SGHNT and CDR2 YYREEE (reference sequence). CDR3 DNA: TGTGCCAGCAGCAGGGGAGGGGGCACAGATACGCAGTATTTT. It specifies CASSRGGGTDTQYF.

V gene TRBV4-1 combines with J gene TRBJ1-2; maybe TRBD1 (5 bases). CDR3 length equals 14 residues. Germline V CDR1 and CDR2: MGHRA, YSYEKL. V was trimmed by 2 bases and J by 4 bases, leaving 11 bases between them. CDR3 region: CASSQRGSSYGYTF. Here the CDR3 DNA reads TGCGCCAGCAGCCAACGGGGGTCCTCCTATGGCTACACCTTC.

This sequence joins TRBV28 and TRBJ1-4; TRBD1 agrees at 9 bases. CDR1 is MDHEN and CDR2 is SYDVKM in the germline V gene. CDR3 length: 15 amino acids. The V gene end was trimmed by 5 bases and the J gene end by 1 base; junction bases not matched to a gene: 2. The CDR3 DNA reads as TGTGCCAGCAGTGCGGACAGGGGAACTAATGAAAAACTGTTTTTT. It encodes CASSADRGTNEKLFF.

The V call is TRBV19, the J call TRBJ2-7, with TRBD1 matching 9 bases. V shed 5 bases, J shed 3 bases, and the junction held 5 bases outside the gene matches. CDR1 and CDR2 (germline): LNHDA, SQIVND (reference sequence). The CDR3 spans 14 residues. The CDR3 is CASSLGQGYYEQYF. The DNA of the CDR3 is TGTGCCAGTAGTCTTGGACAGGGGTACTACGAGCAGTACTTC.

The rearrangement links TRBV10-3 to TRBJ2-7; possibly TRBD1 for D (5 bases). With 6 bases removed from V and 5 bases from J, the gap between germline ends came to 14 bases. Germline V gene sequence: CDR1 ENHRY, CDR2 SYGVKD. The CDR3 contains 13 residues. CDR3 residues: CAIRPGQVDEQYF. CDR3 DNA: TGTGCCATCAGGCCTGGACAAGTCGACGAGCAGTACTTC.

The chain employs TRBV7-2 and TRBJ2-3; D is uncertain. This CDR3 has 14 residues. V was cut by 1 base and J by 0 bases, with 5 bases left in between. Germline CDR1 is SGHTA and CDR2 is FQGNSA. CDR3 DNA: TGTGCCAGCAGCTTAGTCGGGAGCACAGATACGCAGTATTTT. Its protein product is CASSLVGSTDTQYF.